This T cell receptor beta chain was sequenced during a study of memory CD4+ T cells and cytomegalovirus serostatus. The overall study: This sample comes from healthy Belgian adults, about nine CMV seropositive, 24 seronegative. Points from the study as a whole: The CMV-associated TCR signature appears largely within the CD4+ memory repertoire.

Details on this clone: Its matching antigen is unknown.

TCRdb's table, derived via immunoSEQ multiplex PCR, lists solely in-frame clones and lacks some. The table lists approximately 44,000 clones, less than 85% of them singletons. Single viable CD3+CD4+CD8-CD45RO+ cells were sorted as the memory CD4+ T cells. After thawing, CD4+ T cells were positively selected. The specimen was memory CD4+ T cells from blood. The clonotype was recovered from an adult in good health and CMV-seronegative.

The CDR3 DNA is TGTGCCAGCAGTGACCGGGGTCTCGGGGCTTTCTTT. Protein product: CASSDRGLGAFF. The rearrangement uses TRBV6-1 and TRBJ1-1, with no clear D. Germline V CDR1 and CDR2: MNHNS, SASEGT. This CDR3 has 12 amino acids. Trimming removed 3 bases from V and 11 bases from J, with 13 bases in between.